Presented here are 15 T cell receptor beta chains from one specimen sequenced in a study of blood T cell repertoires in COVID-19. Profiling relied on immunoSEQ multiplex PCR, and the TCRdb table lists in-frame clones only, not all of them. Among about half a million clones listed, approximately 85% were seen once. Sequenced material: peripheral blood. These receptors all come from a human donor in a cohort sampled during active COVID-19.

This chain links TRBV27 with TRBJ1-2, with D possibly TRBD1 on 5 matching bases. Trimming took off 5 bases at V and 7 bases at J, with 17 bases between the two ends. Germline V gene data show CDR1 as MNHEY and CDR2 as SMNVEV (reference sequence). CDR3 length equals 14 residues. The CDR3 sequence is CASSDLYRNLGYTF. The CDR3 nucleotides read TGTGCCAGCAGTGACCTCTACAGGAATCTTGGCTACACCTTC.

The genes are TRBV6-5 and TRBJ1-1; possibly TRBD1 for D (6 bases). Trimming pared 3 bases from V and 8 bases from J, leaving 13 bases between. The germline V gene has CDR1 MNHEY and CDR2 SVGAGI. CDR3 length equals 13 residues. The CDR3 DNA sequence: TGTGCCAGCAGTTATCTCACAGGGTTAGAAGCTTTCTTT. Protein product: CASSYLTGLEAFF.

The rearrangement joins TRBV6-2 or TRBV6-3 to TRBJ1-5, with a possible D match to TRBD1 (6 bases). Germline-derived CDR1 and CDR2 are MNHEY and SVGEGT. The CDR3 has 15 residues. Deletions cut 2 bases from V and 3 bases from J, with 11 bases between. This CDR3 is CASSYRGQFNQPQHF. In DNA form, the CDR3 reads TGTGCCAGCAGTTACCGAGGACAGTTCAATCAGCCCCAGCATTTT.

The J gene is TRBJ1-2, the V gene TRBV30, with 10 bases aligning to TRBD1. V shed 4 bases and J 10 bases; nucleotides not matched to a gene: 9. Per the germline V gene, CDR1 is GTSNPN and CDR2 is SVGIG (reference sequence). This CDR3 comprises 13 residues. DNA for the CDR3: TGTGCCTGGACCTTGGGACAGGGGCTCTCCTACACCTTC. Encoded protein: CAWTLGQGLSYTF.

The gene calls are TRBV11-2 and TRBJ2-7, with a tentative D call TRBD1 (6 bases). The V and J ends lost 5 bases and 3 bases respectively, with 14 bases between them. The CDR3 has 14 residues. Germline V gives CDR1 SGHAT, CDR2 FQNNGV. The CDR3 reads CASSQAPTGYEQYF. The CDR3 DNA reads TGTGCCAGCAGCCAGGCCCCGACAGGCTACGAGCAGTACTTC.

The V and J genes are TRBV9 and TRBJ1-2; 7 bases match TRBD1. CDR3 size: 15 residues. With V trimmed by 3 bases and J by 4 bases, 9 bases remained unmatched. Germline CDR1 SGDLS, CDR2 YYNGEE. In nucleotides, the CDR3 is TGTGCCAGCAGCGCCGGACAGGTCCCCCTCTATGGCTACACCTTC. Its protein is CASSAGQVPLYGYTF.

In DNA, the CDR3 is TGTGCCAGCAGGCCGACAGGGGTCGGCTACACCTTC. It specifies CASRPTGVGYTF. The chain has TRBV6-5 and TRBJ1-2, with 8 bases matching TRBD1. Unmatched junction bases numbered 5, after V lost 6 bases and J lost 8 bases. Germline CDR1 MNHEY, CDR2 SVGAGI. The CDR3 loop spans 12 amino acids.

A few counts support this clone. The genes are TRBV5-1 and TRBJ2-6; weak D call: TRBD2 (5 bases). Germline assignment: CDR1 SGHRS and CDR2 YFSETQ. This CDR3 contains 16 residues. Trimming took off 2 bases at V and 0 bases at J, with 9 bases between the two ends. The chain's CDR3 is CASSLAESSGANVLTF. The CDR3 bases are TGCGCCAGCAGCTTAGCGGAAAGCTCTGGGGCCAACGTCCTGACTTTC. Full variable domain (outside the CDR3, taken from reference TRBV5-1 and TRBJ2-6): KAGVTQTPRYLIKTRGQQVTLSCSPISGHRSVSWYQQTPGQGLQFLFEYFSETQRNKGNFPGRFSGRQFSNSRSEMNVSTLELGDSALYLCASSLAESSGANVLTFGAGSRLTVL.

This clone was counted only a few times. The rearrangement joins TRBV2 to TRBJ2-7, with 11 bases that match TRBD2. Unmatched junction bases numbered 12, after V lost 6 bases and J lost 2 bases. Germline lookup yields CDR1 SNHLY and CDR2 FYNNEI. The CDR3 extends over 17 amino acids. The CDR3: CASSEALGLAAPYEQYF. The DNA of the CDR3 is TGTGCCAGCAGCGAGGCCCTGGGACTAGCGGCTCCCTACGAGCAGTACTTC.

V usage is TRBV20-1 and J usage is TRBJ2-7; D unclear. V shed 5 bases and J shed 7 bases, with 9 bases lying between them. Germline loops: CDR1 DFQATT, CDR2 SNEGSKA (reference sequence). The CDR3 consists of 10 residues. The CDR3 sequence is CSAANGEQYF. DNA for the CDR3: TGCAGTGCTGCTAACGGGGAGCAGTACTTC.

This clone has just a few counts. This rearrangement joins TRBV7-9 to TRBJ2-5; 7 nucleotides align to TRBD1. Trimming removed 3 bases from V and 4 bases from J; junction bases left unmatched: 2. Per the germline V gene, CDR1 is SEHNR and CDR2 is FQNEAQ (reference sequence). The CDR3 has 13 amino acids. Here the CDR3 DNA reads TGTGCCAGCAGCTTTGGGACAGCAGAGACCCAGTACTTC. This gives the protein CASSFGTAETQYF.

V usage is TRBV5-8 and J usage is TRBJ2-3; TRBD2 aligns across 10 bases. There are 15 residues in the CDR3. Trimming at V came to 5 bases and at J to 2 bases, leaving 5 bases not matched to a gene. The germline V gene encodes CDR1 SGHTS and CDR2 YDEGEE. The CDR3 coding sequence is TGTGCCAGCAGGCGAAGCGGGAGGGCCACAGATACGCAGTATTTT. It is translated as CASRRSGRATDTQYF.

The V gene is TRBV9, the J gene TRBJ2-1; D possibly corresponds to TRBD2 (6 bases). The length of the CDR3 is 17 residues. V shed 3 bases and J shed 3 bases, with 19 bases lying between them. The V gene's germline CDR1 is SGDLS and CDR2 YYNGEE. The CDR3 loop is CASSAGTATAFYNEQFF. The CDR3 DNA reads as TGTGCCAGCAGCGCCGGGACTGCCACTGCCTTCTACAATGAGCAGTTCTTC.

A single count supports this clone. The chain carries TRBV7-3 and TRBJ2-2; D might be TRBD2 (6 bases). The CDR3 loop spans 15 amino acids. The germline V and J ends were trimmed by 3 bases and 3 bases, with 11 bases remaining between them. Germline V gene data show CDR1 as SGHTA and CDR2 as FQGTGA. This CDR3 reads CASSFDGSDTGELFF. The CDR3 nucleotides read TGTGCCAGCAGCTTCGACGGGAGCGACACCGGGGAGCTGTTTTTT.

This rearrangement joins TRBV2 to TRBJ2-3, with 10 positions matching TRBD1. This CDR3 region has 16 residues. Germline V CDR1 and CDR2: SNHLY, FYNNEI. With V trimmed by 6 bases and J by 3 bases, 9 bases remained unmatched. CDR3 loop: CASRRDRGMGTDTQYF. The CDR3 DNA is TGTGCCAGCAGGCGGGACAGGGGAATGGGGACAGATACGCAGTATTTT.